A single sample is the source of the 20 T cell receptor beta chains below, sequenced in a study of shared clonotypes between healthy human individuals. Naive CD8 cells, CD45RO-negative and positively selected for CCR7, excluded terminally differentiated effector memory CD45RA+ cells. Libraries were prepared by immunoSEQ multiplex PCR; TCRdb keeps only in-frame clonotypes and omits some of them. The sample consists of around 2,000,000 clones, approximately 95% of them appearing once. Sequencing used naive CD8+ T cells sorted from blood. Receptor source: a man aged 18 to 35 in good health.

CDR3 nucleotides: TGTGCCAGCAGTGAAGCCGGGACAGGGTCCTTTGATGAGCAGTTCTTC. It yields the protein CASSEAGTGSFDEQFF. The rearrangement uses TRBV6-1 and TRBJ2-1; 9 nucleotides match TRBD1. This CDR3 comprises 16 residues. V lost 0 bases, J lost 8 bases, and 8 bases stayed unmatched. Germline CDR1 is MNHNS and CDR2 is SASEGT.

The chain has TRBV5-8 and TRBJ2-3; perhaps TRBD2 as D (6 bases). This CDR3 has 17 residues. The V end was cut by 0 bases, the J end by 6 bases, with 20 bases between. Looked up from germline, CDR1 is SGHTS and CDR2 is YDEGEE. CDR3 DNA sequence: TGTGCCAGCAGCTTGGAATCGGAGGCACTAGCAGGGGATACGCAGTATTTT. This translates into CASSLESEALAGDTQYF.

The chain carries TRBV27 and TRBJ1-6; D unclear. The CDR3 length is 14 residues. Per the germline V gene, CDR1 is MNHEY and CDR2 is SMNVEV (reference sequence). Trimming cost V 5 bases and J 9 bases, with 14 bases left between them. The DNA for the CDR3 is TGTGCCAGCAGTGCCGGGCTAATGGGTTCACCCCTCCACTTT. It specifies CASSAGLMGSPLHF.

The chain uses TRBV11-2 and TRBJ2-1; 9 bases map to TRBD2. V lost 3 bases and J lost 6; bases outside the gene matches: 12. The germline gives CDR1 SGHAT, CDR2 FQNNGV. CDR3 size: 17 residues. CDR3 bases: TGTGCCAGCAGCTTTACTCCGGCTAGCGGGGTCAGCAATGAGCAGTTCTTC. Translated, it gives CASSFTPASGVSNEQFF.

The chain links TRBV5-6 to TRBJ2-7; the match to TRBD2 covers 7 bases. Per the germline V gene, CDR1 is SGHDT and CDR2 is YYEEEE. The V segment lost 6 bases and the J segment 6 bases; nucleotides outside the gene matches: 9. CDR3 size: 13 residues. The CDR3 DNA sequence: TGTGCCAGCACAATGAATCCGGGAGGCGAGCAGTACTTC. It translates to CASTMNPGGEQYF.

The gene calls are TRBV30 and TRBJ1-1; D perhaps matches TRBD1 (6 bases). CDR1 is GTSNPN, CDR2 SVGIG, per germline (reference sequence). The CDR3 is made up of 13 amino acids. V lost 5 bases and J 6 bases, leaving 16 bases between the germline ends. CDR3 bases: TGTGCCTGGGGACTTGGGGGGGCAGCTGAAGCTTTCTTT. Protein product: CAWGLGGAAEAFF.

The chain employs TRBV27 and TRBJ2-7, with D possibly TRBD1 on 5 matching bases. Germline V gives CDR1 MNHEY, CDR2 SMNVEV (reference sequence). The V and J ends lost 5 bases and 2 bases respectively, with 13 bases between them. CDR3 length: 14 amino acids. DNA for the CDR3: TGTGCCAGCAGTCTGGCAGGACACCCCTACGAGCAGTACTTC. Its protein is CASSLAGHPYEQYF.

CDR3 sequence (DNA): TGTGCCAGCAGCCAAGGCTTGGGGAATGGCTACACCTTC. This codes for CASSQGLGNGYTF. This chain joins TRBV4-2 and TRBJ1-2, with unresolved D. The germline V gene encodes CDR1 LGHNA and CDR2 YNFKEQ. V was pared by 1 base and J by 6 bases, with 9 bases between. The CDR3 is made up of 13 amino acids.

Notes on this clone: Other DNA sequences of this sample code for an identical CDR3. The chain is built from TRBV18 and TRBJ2-7, with D unresolved. Trimming pared 3 bases from V and 7 bases from J, leaving 7 bases between. The germline V gene encodes CDR1 KGHSH and CDR2 LQKENI. CDR3 length: 11 amino acids. CDR3 nucleotides: TGTGCCAGCTCACCGGGTGGGGAGCAGTACTTC. It encodes CASSPGGEQYF.

The rearrangement uses TRBV28 and TRBJ2-2, with unresolved D. Germline assignment: CDR1 MDHEN and CDR2 SYDVKM. CDR3 length equals 13 residues. The V end lost 5 bases, the J end lost 3 bases, and 7 bases lay between the germline ends. The CDR3 DNA is TGTGCCAGCAGTCTGTTCGACACCGGGGAGCTGTTTTTT. Translation gives CASSLFDTGELFF.

V and J are TRBV13 and TRBJ2-5, with D perhaps matching TRBD2 (7 bases). The CDR3 length is 17 residues. CDR1 is PRHDT, CDR2 FYEKMQ, per germline (reference sequence). With 3 bases removed from V and 1 base from J, the gap between germline ends came to 18 bases. The CDR3 sequence: CASSLWGGGAPQETQYF. The CDR3 nucleotides are TGTGCCAGCAGCTTGTGGGGAGGGGGAGCGCCCCAAGAGACCCAGTACTTC.

The rearrangement uses TRBV27 and TRBJ2-2; D could derive from TRBD1 or TRBD2 (5 bases each). The CDR3 runs to 15 residues. V dropped 8 bases and J dropped 4 bases, with 17 bases sitting between them. Germline lookup yields CDR1 MNHEY and CDR2 SMNVEV (reference sequence). The CDR3 DNA reads TGTGCCAGCCGATTGGGGGTAGGGACCACCGGGGAGCTGTTTTTT. Protein product: CASRLGVGTTGELFF.

V and J are TRBV13 and TRBJ2-7; maybe TRBD1 (5 bases). The CDR3 has 12 residues. Trimming took off 3 bases at V and 3 bases at J, with 6 bases between the two ends. Germline CDR1 and CDR2: PRHDT and FYEKMQ (reference sequence). The CDR3 DNA reads as TGTGCCAGCAGCTTTACAGGCTACGAGCAGTACTTC. It encodes CASSFTGYEQYF.

The V call is TRBV7-9, the J call TRBJ2-3; TRBD1 agrees at 8 bases. CDR3 size: 14 residues. The germline gives CDR1 SEHNR, CDR2 FQNEAQ (reference sequence). The ends lost 5 bases at V and 3 bases at J; junction bases unmatched: 4. CDR3 sequence reads: CASSPGQETDTQYF. The CDR3 DNA reads as TGTGCCAGCAGCCCGGGACAGGAAACAGATACGCAGTATTTT.

The rearrangement links TRBV9 to TRBJ2-7; 13 bases match TRBD2. The CDR3 contains 16 residues. Germline CDR1 is SGDLS and CDR2 is YYNGEE. Trimming cost V 4 bases and J 5 bases; bases outside gene matches: 9. The CDR3: CASSPGLAGALHEQYF. Written as DNA, the CDR3 is TGTGCCAGCAGCCCCGGACTAGCGGGAGCTCTCCACGAGCAGTACTTC. The variable domain in full, with the rest retrieved from reference TRBV9 and TRBJ2-7, is DSGVTQTPKHLITATGQRVTLRCSPRSGDLSVYWYQQSLDQGLQFLIQYYNGEERAKGNILERFSAQQFPDLHSELNLSSLELGDSALYFCASSPGLAGALHEQYFGPGTRLTVT.

The V gene is TRBV13, the J gene TRBJ2-7; no reliable D call. The germline V and J ends were trimmed by 2 bases and 3 bases, with 8 bases remaining between them. The CDR3 runs to 13 residues. The germline V gene encodes CDR1 PRHDT and CDR2 FYEKMQ (reference sequence). This CDR3 reads CASSLRMLYEQYF. In nucleotides, the CDR3 is TGTGCCAGCAGCTTACGGATGCTCTACGAGCAGTACTTC.

This chain connects TRBV7-9 to TRBJ2-7, with 11 positions matching TRBD1. The J segment lost 2 bases and the V segment lost 5 bases, leaving 5 bases of the junction unmatched. The CDR3 length is 15 residues. CDR1 is SEHNR and CDR2 is FQNEAQ in the germline V gene (reference sequence). In DNA, the CDR3 is TGTGCCAGCAGCAAACCGGGACAGGGGGCCTACGAGCAGTACTTC. Residues: CASSKPGQGAYEQYF.

The chain carries TRBV29-1 and TRBJ1-6; TRBD1 might be the D (5 bases). This CDR3 is 11 amino acids long. Trimming took off 1 base at V and 14 bases at J, with 9 bases between the two ends. Germline lookup yields CDR1 SQVTM and CDR2 ANQGSEA. CDR3 loop: CSVEGEGTLHF. The DNA for the CDR3 is TGCAGCGTTGAAGGTGAGGGGACCCTCCACTTT.

This clone was counted once. The chain recombines TRBV9 with TRBJ2-7; possible D gene TRBD1, 6 bases. Deletions cut 3 bases from V and 5 bases from J, with 21 bases between. CDR1 and CDR2 (germline): SGDLS, YYNGEE. The CDR3 runs 16 residues. The DNA for the CDR3 is TGTGCCAGCAGCGCCGGGCACCAAATGGGGGCGGACGAGCAGTACTTC. It yields the protein CASSAGHQMGADEQYF.

The V and J genes are TRBV4-1 and TRBJ2-1; D may be TRBD2 (5 bases). The V gene lost 3 bases and the J gene lost 7 bases, with 19 bases spanning the gap. CDR1 is MGHRA, CDR2 YSYEKL, per germline. This CDR3 is built from 16 residues. In DNA form, the CDR3 reads TGCGCCAGCAGCCATGCGGGCGGGTTGGGCGGTAATGAGCAGTTCTTC. It is translated as CASSHAGGLGGNEQFF.